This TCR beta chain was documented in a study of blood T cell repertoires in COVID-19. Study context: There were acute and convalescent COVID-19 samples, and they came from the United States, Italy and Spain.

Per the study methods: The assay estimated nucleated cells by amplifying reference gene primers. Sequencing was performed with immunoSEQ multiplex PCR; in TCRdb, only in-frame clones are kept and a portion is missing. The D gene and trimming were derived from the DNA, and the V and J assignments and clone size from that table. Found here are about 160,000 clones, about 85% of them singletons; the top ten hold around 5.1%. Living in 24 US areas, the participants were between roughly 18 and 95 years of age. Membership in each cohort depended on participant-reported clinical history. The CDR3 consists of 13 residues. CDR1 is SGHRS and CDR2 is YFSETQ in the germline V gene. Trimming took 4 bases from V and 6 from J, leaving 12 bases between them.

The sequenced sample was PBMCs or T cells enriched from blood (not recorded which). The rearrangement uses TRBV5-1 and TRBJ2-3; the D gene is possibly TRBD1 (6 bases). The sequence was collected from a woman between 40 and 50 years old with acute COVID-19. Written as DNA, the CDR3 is TGCGCCAGCAGCATAGGACAGAGGGATACGCAGTATTTT. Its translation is CASSIGQRDTQYF.